This T cell receptor beta chain is from a study of cytomegalovirus exposure and HLA in healthy donors (dated by TCRdb to 2015 to 2018). Study-wide context: An earlier analysis of roughly 630 of the donors reported about 250 Gb of sequence data and roughly 110 million unique TCR beta sequences from some 180 million T cells. A later genetic analysis took genome-wide SNP genotypes for about 65% of the 666 donors and used that subset as a discovery cohort. On average, 235,054 unique TCR beta nucleotide sequences were sequenced per donor among 398 genotyped donors of the cohort, with about 17% of those sequences being non-productive. Typing coverage varied by locus: roughly 629-640 donors for A, B, C, DRB1 and DQB1; about 520 for DQA1; 606 for DPA1; around 490 for DPB1. A later analysis re-analyzed previously published TCR beta repertoires from 550 to 700 donors and added high-resolution HLA genotyping to study TCR occurrence patterns. Donor age, sex, ethnicity and CMV serostatus were compiled alongside the repertoire data. Four or five DR-DQ haplotypes were handled as single units for association and clustering because linkage in the cohort was strong. Approximately 300 gigabases of sequencing data and around 80 million unique TCR sequences made up an early release that covered approximately 700 HLA-typed donors. An earlier analysis of a few hundred of the donors applied high-throughput TCR beta sequencing to assess whether each TCR beta V gene segment acted as functional or pseudogenic. The study aimed to test whether signatures of past pathogen exposure could be identified by cataloging public T cell receptors. Both class I and class II loci were covered by HLA typing, at four-digit resolution. The study combined high-throughput TCR immunosequencing, statistical association of individual TCRs with disease status, and machine learning to predict cytomegalovirus infection status. In addition to the first cohort of roughly 700 subjects, a separate validation cohort of 120 different subjects was used. Every discovery cohort repertoire had been produced on one sequencing platform. Among the roughly 370 genotyped donors, approximately 76% belonged to the genetic ancestry cluster associated with self-reported Caucasian donors. The T cell repertoires of around 730 subjects were profiled by immunosequencing and related to cytomegalovirus serostatus. The later analysis used no new phenotypic data to find candidate immune exposures, relying instead on TCR beta sequences and their occurrence across donors.

The cohort was made up of around 720 healthy bone marrow donors. Cohort members were all nominally healthy when sampled, although unrecorded immune exposures were likely present. The donor was CMV seropositive and belonged to the group of 250 to 300 seropositive cohort members. Every donor gave a peripheral blood sample, and the peripheral blood mononuclear cells from that sample were used for TCR beta sequencing. Genomic DNA extraction from the blood cell samples was performed with the Qiagen DNeasy Blood Extraction Kit. On this clone itself: Its cognate antigen has yet to be identified. No base quality information exists; no much larger clone differs at one position.

Per the germline V gene (reference sequence), LNHDA is the CDR1 and SQIVND is the CDR2. The CDR3 runs 15 amino acids, cysteine and phenylalanine included. Only the CDR3 region is kept as DNA, spanning 45 bases read in frame from base 1. V is reduced by 3 bases and J by 2 bases, leaving a spacing of 11 bases between them. Broad study findings and their caveats: Because the 87-base-pair reads could not distinguish some IMGT-functional V segments, including TRBV6-2 and TRBV6-3, those segments were excluded. The presence/absence analyses assumed that sequencing depth was roughly uniform across donors, and that assumption may not be true. A later genetic analysis associated a missense DCLRE1C variant with V-gene and J-gene trimming of TCR beta chains, and an independent cohort replicated the association. CMV serostatus was the only immune exposure information available for the cohort. When HLA alleles, especially DR and DQ, strongly co-occurred, attributing TCR associations to individual alleles was difficult. HLA typing was unavailable for some donors at each locus, so association tests used only the typed subset. Three of the identified cytomegalovirus-associated TCR beta chains were confirmed in vitro to be specific for cytomegalovirus antigens. The authors suggested that the approach could potentially be extended to other disease states and immunological phenotypes. Correlated functional status among segregating V segments might reflect linkage disequilibrium, but an unknown experimental factor could not be ruled out. Most CMV-associated TCR beta chains appeared to be HLA-restricted in a later analysis, and the HLA associations seemed to be driven largely by CMV exposure. A total of fewer than 200 TCR beta chains were listed by the study as associated with cytomegalovirus. About 17 rarely observed V segments, including chromosome 9 orphons, were excluded from the earlier analysis of a few hundred of the donors because counts were too low. A further reported finding was that TCR beta sequences accurately predicted the HLA-A and HLA-B alleles for most subjects in the first cohort. Most TCR sequences were observed very rarely across donors, whereas some public TCRs were present in many individuals. In a later analysis, the rate of TCR association differed among HLA loci, with DRB1 alleles having the most associated TCRs and HLA-C alleles having the fewest. In an earlier analysis of several hundred of the donors, most TCR beta V segments were observed in productive rearrangements about 87% or about 30% of the time, broadly matching IMGT annotations. The classifier was reported to diagnose cytomegalovirus status with high specificity and sensitivity in both the original and validation cohorts. Compared with the approximately 600-donor mean, donors in an Asian-associated ancestry cluster had fewer N-insertions in productive TCRs, according to a later genetic analysis. A group of highly shared sequence variants was considered likely to be a technical artifact of the sequencing pipeline. In a later analysis, HLA-associated TCR beta chains showed more clonal expansion and lower generation probabilities than non-associated chains that were equally common. The cohort was sequenced for TCR beta chains only, and without alpha or paired-chain data the features that could be detected were limited. According to a later analysis, parvovirus B19, influenza, CMV and Epstein-Barr virus appeared linked to several top co-occurrence clusters. Specific HLA alleles were associated with 15,000 to 20,000 TCR beta sequences at a false discovery rate of 0.05 in a later analysis.

Libraries were constructed by the immunoSEQ multiplex PCR assay. For the multiplex PCR, a mixture combining 60 forward primers for TCR Vbeta segments and 13 reverse primers for TCR Jbeta segments was used. Amplification of the CDR3 region of rearranged TCR beta genes was performed with a multiplex PCR assay on genomic DNA. The amplified TCR beta libraries were sequenced on the Illumina HiSeq System as 87-base-pair reads. The source study handled its data this way. A later analysis tallied approximately 87 million unique TCR beta chains across the 700 or so repertoires, and 10 million to 11 million of those chains were shared by two or more donors. Raw reads were error-corrected and collapsed into unique sequences with a nearest-neighbor algorithm that merged closely related sequences to remove PCR and sequencing errors. To assign V, D and J gene segments, CDR3 sequences were aligned to IMGT reference sequences. For a sequence to be retained, at least a six-nucleotide match to both a V gene segment and a J gene segment was required. A rearrangement was called productive if the CDR3 had no stop codons and remained in frame with V and J, and every other rearrangement was called non-productive. CDR3 was defined by IMGT convention, running from the second conserved V-encoded cysteine to the conserved J-encoded phenylalanine. In an earlier analysis of more than 550 of the donors, sequences lacking an unambiguous match to a single V gene segment were excluded. In an earlier analysis of 450 to 750 of the donors, a V segment was called functional when productive rearrangements were above 56.7%, and segregating when the standard deviation between donors exceeded 5%. To diagnose cytomegalovirus status from the catalog of TCR beta chain sequences, a statistical classification framework was built. A later analysis assigned V and J genes by comparing TCR nucleotide sequences with IMGT/GENE-DB human TR gene sequences. Using the TCRdist pipeline, a later analysis assigned CDR3 sequences along with most-parsimonious VDJ recombination scenarios. In a later analysis, each TCR beta chain was defined by its CDR3 amino acid sequence together with its V-gene family, and reads lacking a unique V-gene family were excluded. In a later analysis, 450 to 600 highly shared, low-generation-probability nucleotide sequences were removed to address suspected cross-contamination and a sequencing artifact. A later analysis calculated a clonal expansion index for each public chain from normalized within-repertoire ranks of inferred template counts. A later analysis computed generation probabilities with a VDJ recombination model fitted to out-of-frame rearrangements, and checked the results against IGoR. A later analysis scored TCR-TCR, TCR-HLA and TCR-CMV co-occurrence with hypergeometric tests, applying a repertoire-size bias correction to TCR pairs. In a later analysis, false discovery rates were estimated by permuting HLA or CMV assignments 20 times. In a later analysis, co-occurring TCRs were grouped with DBSCAN, and TCRdist sequence similarity was added when clustering was performed within HLA-allele-positive subsets. Repertoires with fewer than 30,000 or more than 120,000 public chains were left out of co-occurrence clustering, as were several repertoires with anomalous nucleotide sharing. Drawn from immuneACCESS, this table holds only the in-frame rearrangements with V and J called that TCRdb kept. Clones are partly lost; checked studies trace under half to an unresolved V gene and leave the rest unexplained. From that table come the V and J calls and clone size; the DNA was used to work out D and trimming. This sample holds under 200,000 clones; 65% to 85% were observed only once. The top ten constitute roughly 1.7% of the sample.

This receptor was taken from a man aged 35 to 55 in good health and CMV-seropositive. Rearrangement joined TRBV19 to TRBJ2-1; TRBD2 is possibly the D segment (6 matching bases). The sequenced material came from PBMCs. The nucleotide sequence reads TGTGCCAGTAGTATTGGAGGGGACGCCTACAATGAGCAGTTCTTC. Its protein reads: CASSIGGDAYNEQFF.